The TCR beta chain described here comes from a study of Ad26.COV2.S vaccination and SARS-CoV-2 variants (dated by TCRdb to about 2021). The study in broad terms: Donors in the vaccine arm were drawn from COV1001, a phase I-IIa trial of Ad26.COV2.S in healthy adults that was multicentre, randomized, double-blind and placebo-controlled. Ad26.COV2.S was administered intramuscularly at a dose of 5x10^10 or 1x10^11 viral particles, either as one shot or as two shots given 56 days apart. Sequencing of the TCRbeta repertoire served to evaluate the specificity and breadth of SARS-CoV-2-reactive T cell receptors following Ad26.COV2.S vaccination. The TCR-sequenced set comprised approximately 32 samples: some 20 Ad26.COV2.S vaccine recipients, 5 placebo recipients and 8 SARS-CoV-2 convalescent individuals. Trial participants were randomized into five groups of five, in which low-dose or high-dose Ad26.COV2.S was given once or twice, or placebo was given on both occasions. Investigators did not know the trial group allocation while performing experiments and assessing outcomes. Broad study findings and their caveats: The authors noted that the TCR breadth and depth analyses may have underestimated total T cell responses. Non-spike TCR breadth was comparable between vaccine and placebo recipients, consistent with the vaccine containing only spike. Spike-specific TCR breadth was higher in Ad26.COV2.S recipients than in placebo recipients (P = 0.0014). Substantial breadth of spike-specific CD8+ and CD4+ T cell responses was reported after vaccination. The study was not powered for comparison of responses between vaccine doses or regimens.

On this clone itself: Its binding antigen is unknown. One base away there is no much larger clone; base qualities are not given.

Per the publication, the treatment or condition label means: around 19 received Ad26.COV2.S at low or high dose, single or two shots; 5 received placebo; per-sample allocation not given. For vaccine and placebo recipients, repertoires were sequenced using samples collected on day 63 after the first injection. In Cohort 1b, fewer than 30 adults aged 18-55 years were enrolled at a single site in Boston, USA, between 29 July and 7 August 2020. Ad26.COV2.S was a replication-incompetent adenovirus type 26 vector that expressed a prefusion-stabilized SARS-CoV-2 spike protein derived from the original Wuhan strain. From the germline V gene, CDR1 is SGHVS and CDR2 is FQNEAQ. Including cysteine and phenylalanine, the CDR3 has 13 amino acids. Of the read, only the CDR3 DNA is kept; its 39 bases are in frame from base 1. V is trimmed back by 5 bases and J by 6 bases, and the junction contains 1 base that no gene match accounts for.

TCRbeta CDR3 regions were sequenced with the immunoSEQ Assay. After extraction, genomic DNA underwent amplification by bias-controlled multiplex PCR, followed by high-throughput sequencing. As for the authors' bioinformatics: Collapsing and filtering of sequences were performed to quantify the absolute abundance of each unique TCRbeta CDR3 region. T cell fraction was estimated by normalization of TCRbeta template counts to usable DNA, with usable DNA being measured through amplification of reference genes present in all nucleated cells. Repertoire TCRs were annotated as SARS-CoV-2-specific when V gene, CDR3 amino acid sequence and J gene were exactly matched to a known reactive TCR set. The reference SARS-CoV-2 TCR set was obtained from MIRA and was filtered for enrichment in COVID-19-positive ImmuneCODE repertoires, whereby public or cross-reactive TCRs were removed. Using the MIRA antigens, annotated TCRs were further analysed by specific ORF or by position within an ORF. Breadth was defined as the number of annotated unique rearrangements divided by the total number of unique productive rearrangements, and depth was defined as the summed frequency of the annotated unique rearrangements. Group comparisons of TCR breadth used two-sided Wilcoxon rank-sum tests. TCRdb carries this immuneACCESS record with in-frame sequences only. Its versions omit some clonotypes, under half of them owing to an unresolved V gene in the studies checked, with the rest unexplained. D and trimming come from the DNA, and the V and J calls and clone size come from that table. The sample profile shows hundreds of thousands of clones; approximately 88% of them were found once. The top ten hold approximately 1.5% of the sample.

The source of this sequence is a person aged 18-60 years who received the Ad26.COV2.S COVID-19 vaccine or a placebo. Specimen: peripheral blood, collected in a trial of Ad26.COV2.S vaccine versus placebo. The V and J genes are TRBV7-8 and TRBJ1-6; 7 bases in the middle match TRBD1. The nucleotides read TGTGCCAGCAGCCGGGACAGTAATTCACCCCTCCACTTT. The resulting protein is CASSRDSNSPLHF. With all but the CDR3 taken from the reference TRBV7-8 and TRBJ1-6 genes, the full variable domain is: GAGVSQSPRYKVAKRGQDVALRCDPISGHVSLFWYQQALGQGPEFLTYFQNEAQLDKSGLPSDRFFAERPEGSVSTLKIQRTQQEDSAVYLCASSRDSNSPLHFGNGTRLTVT.